The rows below give T cell receptor beta chains drawn from one sample of a study of a mutant IDH1 vaccine in newly diagnosed glioma. Sequencing was performed with immunoSEQ multiplex PCR; in TCRdb, only in-frame clones are kept and a portion is missing. Of fewer than 35,000 clones in the sample, nearly 90% were seen once. For these receptors, no antigen is known. The sequencing used PBMCs, collected from a glioma patient whose treatment included an IDH1 peptide vaccine. All receptors come from a man between 18 and 29 years old with glioma. Both conserved end residues are part of each CDR3. The D gene is left open where the match is weak. Part of the rows lack a size; the others show once, few, many or a class for expanded clones.

TRBV27	-	TRBJ1-1	-	CASTLQGGNTEAFF	TGTGCCAGCACCCTTCAAGGGGGGAACACTGAAGCTTTCTTT
TRBV5-6	-	TRBJ2-4	-	CASSLGQANIQYF	TGTGCCAGCAGCTTGGGACAGGCAAACATTCAGTACTTC
TRBV28	once	TRBJ1-1	-	CASSFPRDSLATEAFF	TGTGCCAGCAGTTTCCCCAGGGACTCTTTGGCAACTGAAGCTTTCTTT
TRBV30	-	TRBJ2-4	TRBD1	CAWGTANIQYF	TGTGCCTGGGGGACAGCAAACATTCAGTACTTC
TRBV30	-	TRBJ1-2	-	CAWSVLGGPDGYTF	TGTGCCTGGAGTGTACTTGGGGGGCCGGATGGCTACACCTTC
TRBV7-2	-	TRBJ2-1	-	CASSMGGGESSYNEQFF	TGTGCCAGCAGCATGGGGGGCGGGGAATCCTCCTACAATGAGCAGTTCTTC
TRBV2	-	TRBJ1-2	-	CASKISEDYGYTF	TGTGCCAGCAAAATCAGCGAGGACTATGGCTACACCTTC
TRBV11-1	-	TRBJ2-7	TRBD1	CASSLLDRGPNEQYF	TGTGCCAGCAGCTTATTGGACAGGGGGCCGAACGAGCAGTACTTC
TRBV5-1	-	TRBJ1-1	-	CASSLGGNTEAFF	TGCGCCAGCAGCTTGGGGGGGAACACTGAAGCTTTCTTT
TRBV7-9	once	TRBJ2-3	-	CASSLSRGEGDTQYF	TGTGCCAGCAGCTTGTCCAGGGGTGAGGGAGATACGCAGTATTTT
TRBV7-9	once	TRBJ2-7	-	CASRDLYEQYF	TGTGCCAGCAGGGACCTCTACGAGCAGTACTTC
TRBV5-6	-	TRBJ2-3	TRBD2	CASSALLAASTDTQYF	TGTGCCAGCAGCGCCCTACTAGCGGCTAGCACAGATACGCAGTATTTT
TRBV5-1	-	TRBJ1-1	-	CASSLEGMGTEAFF	TGCGCCAGCAGCTTGGAAGGCATGGGGACTGAAGCTTTCTTT
TRBV10-1	-	TRBJ2-2	TRBD1	CASSEPGQGNGELFF	TGCGCCAGCAGTGAGCCAGGACAGGGGAACGGGGAGCTGTTTTTT
TRBV5-4	-	TRBJ1-5	-	CASSLDAQPQHF	TGTGCCAGCAGCTTGGATGCTCAGCCCCAGCATTTT
TRBV15	-	TRBJ1-1	TRBD1	CATRRTGVATEAFF	TGTGCCACCAGGAGGACAGGGGTAGCCACTGAAGCTTTCTTT
TRBV5-1	-	TRBJ2-5	-	CASSSNPATGQETQYF	TGCGCCAGCAGCTCGAATCCTGCGACTGGCCAAGAGACCCAGTACTTC
TRBV7-8	-	TRBJ2-2	-	CASSRGGDTGELFF	TGTGCCAGCAGCCGAGGGGGGGACACCGGGGAGCTGTTTTTT
TRBV28	-	TRBJ2-1	-	CASSAYNEQFF	TGTGCCAGCAGTGCGTACAATGAGCAGTTCTTC
TRBV7-2	once	TRBJ2-3	TRBD1	CASSANSGTADTQYF	TGTGCCAGCAGCGCCAATTCCGGGACAGCAGATACGCAGTATTTT
TRBV30	-	TRBJ2-7	TRBD1	CAWSVRDRAIYEQYF	TGTGCCTGGAGTGTACGGGACAGGGCGATTTACGAGCAGTACTTC
TRBV5-6	-	TRBJ2-5	-	CASSLVGGTQYF	TGTGCCAGCAGCTTGGTAGGTGGGACCCAGTACTTC